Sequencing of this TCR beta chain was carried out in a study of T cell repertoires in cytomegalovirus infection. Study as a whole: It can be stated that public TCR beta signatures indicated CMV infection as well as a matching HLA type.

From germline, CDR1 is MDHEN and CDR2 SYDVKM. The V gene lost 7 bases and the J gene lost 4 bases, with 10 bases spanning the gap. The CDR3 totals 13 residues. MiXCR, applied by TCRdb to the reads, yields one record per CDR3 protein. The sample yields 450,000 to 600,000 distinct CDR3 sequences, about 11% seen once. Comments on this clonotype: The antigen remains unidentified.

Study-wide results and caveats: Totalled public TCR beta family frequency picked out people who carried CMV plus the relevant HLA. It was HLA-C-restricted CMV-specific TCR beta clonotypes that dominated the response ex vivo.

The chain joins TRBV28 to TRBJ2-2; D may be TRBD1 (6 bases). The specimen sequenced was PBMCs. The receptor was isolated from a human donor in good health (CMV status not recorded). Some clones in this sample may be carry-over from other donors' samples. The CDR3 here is CASKQGGTGELFF. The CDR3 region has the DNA TGTGCCAGCAAACAGGGTGGCACCGGGGAGCTGTTTTTT. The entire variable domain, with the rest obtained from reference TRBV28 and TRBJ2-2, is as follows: DVKVTQSSRYLVKRTGEKVFLECVQDMDHENMFWYRQDPGLGLRLIYFSYDVKMKEKGDIPEGYSVSREKKERFSLILESASTNQTSMYLCASKQGGTGELFFGEGSRLTVL.